The 27 T cell receptor beta chains reported below all come from one sample, sequenced in a study of T cell repertoires in ileal Crohn's disease (dated by TCRdb to about 2019). Library generation was performed with the immunoSEQ multiplex PCR assay. What TCRdb holds here is the immuneACCESS table cut down to in-frame rearrangements. Part of the clones is not present; checked against another copy, under half of the missing clones reflect an unresolved V gene, and the others are unexplained. The sample table contains approximately 11,000 clones; only one count was recorded for 55% to 75% of them. The ten largest clones take up approximately 8% of the sample. The sample's time point, from its label and the paper: neoterminal ileum biopsy at postoperative endoscopy, about 6 months after surgery. Source material: ileal tissue. The origin of the receptors is an adult with Crohn's disease.

The chain couples TRBV7-9 to TRBJ2-1; D perhaps matches TRBD2 (5 bases). Germline lookup yields CDR1 SEHNR and CDR2 FQNEAQ (reference sequence). CDR3 length: 13 residues. Trimming left V 5 bases short and J 8 bases short, with 13 bases between. This CDR3 reads CASSPGVFHEQFF. CDR3 DNA: TGTGCCAGCAGCCCCGGGGTATTCCATGAGCAGTTCTTC. Supplemented by reference TRBV7-9 and TRBJ2-1, the full variable domain reads DTGVSQNPRHKITKRGQNVTFRCDPISEHNRLYWYRQTLGQGPEFLTYFQNEAQLEKSRLLSDRFSAERPKGSFSTLEIQRTEQGDSAMYLCASSPGVFHEQFFGPGTRLTVL.

The chain is built from TRBV7-4 and TRBJ1-2; D possibly corresponds to TRBD1 (6 bases). The V gene's germline CDR1 is SGHVT and CDR2 SQSDAQ. Trimming stripped 3 bases from V and 4 bases from J, with 15 bases between. The CDR3 loop spans 15 amino acids. The DNA for the CDR3 is TGTGCCAGCAGCTTCAGGGAACAGGGCGGCTATGGCTACACCTTC. This translates into CASSFREQGGYGYTF. Looking up the rest from reference TRBV7-4 and TRBJ1-2 gives the full variable domain: GAGVSQSPRYKVAKRGRDVALRCDSISGHVTLYWYRQTLGQGSEVLTYSQSDAQRDKSGRPSGRFSAERPERSVSTLKIQRTEQGDSAVYLCASSFREQGGYGYTFGSGTRLTVV.

This sequence joins TRBV28 and TRBJ1-5; possibly TRBD1 for D (5 bases). Trimming removed 3 bases at V and 3 bases at J, with 12 bases between. This CDR3 comprises 15 residues. Germline CDR1 MDHEN, CDR2 SYDVKM. Here the CDR3 DNA reads TGTGCCAGCAGTTTCGTAGGGGCTTTCAATCAGCCCCAGCATTTT. This encodes CASSFVGAFNQPQHF.

By share, this clone ranks as medium-sized. The chain carries TRBV11-2 and TRBJ2-7; 7 bases agree with TRBD2. J gave up 1 base and V 5 bases, and 5 bases lay outside the gene matches. The CDR3 contains 14 residues. CDR1 is SGHAT, CDR2 FQNNGV, per germline. The CDR3 DNA follows: TGTGCCAGCAGCCGAGCGGGGAATTCCTACGAGCAGTACTTC. This translates into CASSRAGNSYEQYF.

V is TRBV5-1 and J is TRBJ1-1; tentatively, D is TRBD1 (5 bases). In germline, CDR1 is SGHRS, CDR2 YFSETQ. This CDR3 region has 15 residues. V shed 2 bases and J shed 7 bases, with 18 bases lying between them. The CDR3 coding sequence is TGCGCCAGCAGCTTAGGGGTCCATGGGGAGGGTGAAGCTTTCTTT. Its translation: CASSLGVHGEGEAFF.

This chain joins TRBV4-2 and TRBJ1-4, with unresolved D. This CDR3 spans 15 amino acids. Germline V lookup: CDR1 LGHNA, CDR2 YNFKEQ. Trimming removed 0 bases from V and 0 bases from J, with 5 bases in between. The CDR3 spells CASSQESATNEKLFF. The DNA of the CDR3 is TGTGCCAGCAGCCAAGAATCTGCAACTAATGAAAAACTGTTTTTT.

The CDR3 here is CASSTRTGSEYEQYF. The CDR3 region has the DNA TGTGCCAGTAGTACAAGGACAGGGAGCGAGTACGAGCAGTACTTC. V and J are TRBV19 and TRBJ2-7, with 8 positions matching TRBD1. Germline V gene data show CDR1 as LNHDA and CDR2 as SQIVND (reference sequence). This CDR3 has 15 amino acids. Germline trimming cut 4 bases from V and 4 bases from J; bases unmatched to any gene: 9.

This clone was detected once. The genes are TRBV27 and TRBJ2-7; D not resolved. The V end lost 5 bases, the J end lost 6 bases, and 17 bases lay between the germline ends. The germline CDR1 and CDR2 sequences are MNHEY and SMNVEV (reference sequence). The CDR3 has 14 amino acids. The CDR3 DNA follows: TGTGCCAGCAGTCCCCGACACCTCCGCTCCGAGCAGTACTTC. It codes for CASSPRHLRSEQYF.

V and J are TRBV5-1 and TRBJ2-2; no firm D call. CDR3 length equals 12 residues. CDR1 SGHRS and CDR2 YFSETQ come from the germline V gene. V was cut by 4 bases and J by 2 bases, with 3 bases left in between. The CDR3 DNA sequence: TGCGCCAGCAGCCGTAACACCGGGGAGCTGTTTTTT. Translation: CASSRNTGELFF. The full variable domain, in which reference TRBV5-1 and TRBJ2-2 provide the parts outside the CDR3, is KAGVTQTPRYLIKTRGQQVTLSCSPISGHRSVSWYQQTPGQGLQFLFEYFSETQRNKGNFPGRFSGRQFSNSRSEMNVSTLELGDSALYLCASSRNTGELFFGEGSRLTVL.

The chain employs TRBV7-2 and TRBJ2-2; D may be TRBD1 (6 bases). V was clipped by 5 bases and J by 4 bases, with 17 bases between them. CDR3 length: 16 amino acids. CDR1 is SGHTA and CDR2 is FQGNSA in the germline V gene. DNA of the CDR3: TGTGCCAGCAGCCCCTGGACAGCCCCGAGCACCGGGGAGCTGTTTTTT. It translates to CASSPWTAPSTGELFF.

This CDR3 is CASSLALEAEAFF. In DNA form, the CDR3 reads TGTGCCAGCAGCTTAGCGCTGGAGGCTGAAGCTTTCTTT. The chain joins TRBV7-8 to TRBJ1-1; unclear D gene. The germline V and J ends were trimmed by 0 bases and 6 bases, with 8 bases remaining between them. The germline CDR1 and CDR2 sequences are SGHVS and FQNEAQ. The CDR3 contains 13 residues.

This clone has only one observation. The V gene is TRBV4-3, the J gene TRBJ2-1; possible D gene TRBD2, 6 bases. The CDR3 has 17 residues. Trimming removed 0 bases at V and 4 bases at J, with 16 bases between. The germline gives CDR1 LGHNA, CDR2 YSLEER. This chain's CDR3 is CASSQDLRRARYNEQFF. The CDR3 DNA sequence: TGCGCCAGCAGCCAAGATCTCCGGAGGGCGCGGTACAATGAGCAGTTCTTC.

The chain combines TRBV18 with TRBJ2-2; 7 positions agree with TRBD2. Germline V gene lookup returns CDR1 KGHSH and CDR2 LQKENI. The CDR3 runs 18 residues. Trimming removed 3 bases from V and 6 bases from J; junction bases left unmatched: 16. CDR3 sequence reads: CASSPPRGRGESSGELFF. CDR3 nucleotides: TGTGCCAGCTCACCCCCCCGTGGGAGGGGCGAGTCCTCCGGGGAGCTGTTTTTT.

The sample holds one count of this clone. The chain has TRBV27 and TRBJ2-5; 8 bases fit TRBD2. TRBJ2-7 explains the end of the DNA better; the J call may be wrong. The CDR3 is made up of 13 amino acids. Germline V gene data show CDR1 as MNHEY and CDR2 as SMNVEV (reference sequence). The CDR3 protein is CASSLAGGPEQYF. CDR3 DNA: TGTGCCAGCAGTTTGGCGGGAGGACCCGAGCAGTACTTC.

This clone occurred once. This chain uses TRBV7-9 with TRBJ2-3, with D maybe TRBD2 (5 bases). With 11 bases removed from V and 4 bases from J, the gap between germline ends came to 19 bases. Germline V gives CDR1 SEHNR, CDR2 FQNEAQ (reference sequence). This CDR3 has 14 residues. CDR3 region: CAGWADEGPDTQYF. The CDR3, as DNA: TGTGCCGGATGGGCGGACGAGGGCCCAGATACGCAGTATTTT. Complete variable domain (other parts from reference TRBV7-9 and TRBJ2-3): DTGVSQNPRHKITKRGQNVTFRCDPISEHNRLYWYRQTLGQGPEFLTYFQNEAQLEKSRLLSDRFSAERPKGSFSTLEIQRTEQGDSAMYLCAGWADEGPDTQYFGPGTRLTVL.

This clone is deemed medium-sized. V is TRBV7-3 and J is TRBJ2-1, with 9 bases fitting TRBD2. Germline CDR1 and CDR2: SGHTA and FQGTGA. CDR3 size: 15 residues. V dropped 5 bases and J dropped 8; count of bases not matched to a gene: 10. The CDR3 coding sequence is TGTGCCAGCAGCGAATGGGCGGGAGGGATTGATGAGCAGTTCTTC. Amino acids: CASSEWAGGIDEQFF.

The chain carries TRBV11-2 and TRBJ1-2; D remains ambiguous. The CDR3 extends over 13 amino acids. Trimming took 0 bases from V and 8 from J, leaving 10 bases between them. Germline CDR1 and CDR2: SGHAT and FQNNGV. The CDR3 nucleotides are TGTGCCAGCAGCTTAGACAGGTTTAGGGGCTACACCTTC. Translated: CASSLDRFRGYTF.

About this clone itself: Distinct nucleotide sequences in the sample also encode this CDR3. The chain combines TRBV9 with TRBJ2-2; TRBD1 aligns across 7 bases. Germline V gives CDR1 SGDLS, CDR2 YYNGEE. The CDR3 length is 13 residues. V shed 3 bases and J 6 bases; nucleotides not matched to a gene: 2. CDR3: CASSDTGAGELFF. CDR3 DNA sequence: TGTGCCAGCAGCGACACAGGGGCCGGGGAGCTGTTTTTT.

The chain carries TRBV5-1 and TRBJ2-7; TRBD2 aligns across 8 bases. CDR3 length: 13 amino acids. V shed 5 bases and J 7 bases; nucleotides not matched to a gene: 8. The V gene's germline CDR1 is SGHRS and CDR2 YFSETQ. The CDR3, as DNA: TGCGCCAGCAGATCGGGAGGGCCGGGAGAGCAGTACTTC. It translates to CASRSGGPGEQYF.

The chain has TRBV5-4 and TRBJ1-2; D is perhaps TRBD1 (5 bases). The CDR3 spans 16 residues. V shed 4 bases and J shed 0 bases, with 16 bases lying between them. The germline V gene has CDR1 SGHNT and CDR2 YYREEE (reference sequence). CDR3 bases: TGTGCCAGCAGCCTCCAAACAGGTTCAGCTAACTATGGCTACACCTTC. Amino acid sequence: CASSLQTGSANYGYTF.

V and J are TRBV18 and TRBJ2-7; 8 positions agree with TRBD1. Germline trimming cut 3 bases from V and 6 bases from J; bases unmatched to any gene: 7. Germline loops: CDR1 KGHSH, CDR2 LQKENI. The CDR3 sequence is 14 residues long. CDR3 bases: TGTGCCAGCTCACCCAGGGGGCTGCCGGCCGAGCAGTACTTC. It is translated as CASSPRGLPAEQYF.

As for this clone: Other DNA sequences from this sample encode an identical CDR3 as well. The chain uses TRBV2 and TRBJ1-4, with 8 bases matching TRBD1. The CDR3 contains 14 residues. With V trimmed by 7 bases and J by 2 bases, 3 bases remained unmatched. Per germline, CDR1 SNHLY and CDR2 FYNNEI. The CDR3 region is CASNHRGTNEKLFF. Here the CDR3 DNA reads TGTGCCAGCAATCACAGGGGGACTAATGAAAAACTGTTTTTT. The variable domain in full, with the rest retrieved from reference TRBV2 and TRBJ1-4, is EPEVTQTPSHQVTQMGQEVILRCVPISNHLYFYWYRQILGQKVEFLVSFYNNEISEKSEIFDDQFSVERPDGSNFTLKIRSTKLEDSAMYFCASNHRGTNEKLFFGSGTQLSVL.

V and J are TRBV6-5 and TRBJ2-7, with D possibly matching TRBD1 (7 bases). The germline V gene has CDR1 MNHEY and CDR2 SVGAGI. The V end was cut by 5 bases, the J end by 7 bases, with 18 bases between. This CDR3 region has 14 residues. This CDR3 reads CASSPTGARGEQYF. The CDR3 DNA sequence: TGTGCCAGCAGTCCAACAGGGGCCCGGGGGGAGCAGTACTTC.

The rearrangement uses TRBV4-3 and TRBJ2-5, with 11 bases lining up with TRBD2. Trimming removed 6 bases from V and 4 bases from J; junction bases left unmatched: 7. CDR3 size: 15 residues. The germline CDR1 and CDR2 sequences are LGHNA and YSLEER. CDR3 bases: TGCGCCAGCAGTGTTCTAGCGGGAGGAGTAGAGACCCAGTACTTC. It yields the protein CASSVLAGGVETQYF.

The V gene is TRBV9, the J gene TRBJ2-7; D is uncertain. CDR3 size: 14 residues. Between the trimmed V and J ends, which lost 4 bases and 0 bases, there was a span of 11 bases. Per the germline V gene, CDR1 is SGDLS and CDR2 is YYNGEE. The CDR3 loop reads CASSPHESSYEQYF. DNA of the CDR3: TGTGCCAGCAGCCCCCACGAGAGCTCCTACGAGCAGTACTTC.

This clone rates as medium-sized. The chain joins TRBV6-1 to TRBJ2-7; 7 bases agree with TRBD2. The V gene end was trimmed by 7 bases and the J gene end by 3 bases; junction bases not matched to a gene: 6. The V gene's germline CDR1 is MNHNS and CDR2 SASEGT. The CDR3 spans 13 residues. The CDR3 here is CASITWGGYEQYF. CDR3 in DNA: TGTGCCAGCATCACCTGGGGGGGCTACGAGCAGTACTTC.

The rearrangement joins TRBV9 to TRBJ1-4; D is undetermined. CDR3 length: 15 residues. Trimming took 0 bases from V and 5 from J, leaving 11 bases between them. CDR1 and CDR2 (germline): SGDLS, YYNGEE. The CDR3 DNA reads as TGTGCCAGCAGCGTAGGTCAGAACACCAATGAAAAACTGTTTTTT. Translated, it gives CASSVGQNTNEKLFF. The full variable domain, with the rest looked up from reference TRBV9 and TRBJ1-4, is DSGVTQTPKHLITATGQRVTLRCSPRSGDLSVYWYQQSLDQGLQFLIQYYNGEERAKGNILERFSAQQFPDLHSELNLSSLELGDSALYFCASSVGQNTNEKLFFGSGTQLSVL.